This is a list of T cell receptor beta chains from one sample in a study of blood T cell repertoires in COVID-19. TCRdb's table, derived via immunoSEQ multiplex PCR, lists solely in-frame clones and lacks some. Here the sample spans about 180,000 clones, 88% being singletons. Sequenced: PBMCs or T cells enriched from blood (not recorded which). Receptors were obtained from a woman aged 18-29 years who had recovered from COVID-19. Each CDR3 is given with its conserved first and last residue.

J	V	CDR3
TRBJ1-3	TRBV3-1/TRBV3-2	CASSQDSPTGVSGNTIYF
TRBJ2-1	TRBV27	CASNRWTDSSSYNEQFF
TRBJ2-6	TRBV2	CASSPGTGAGANVLTF
TRBJ2-7	TRBV29-1	CSVEDPGGRAPYEQYF
TRBJ1-2	TRBV7-9	CASSLQGGLYGYTF
TRBJ2-7	TRBV5-6	CASSLEGAHEQYF
TRBJ1-2	TRBV2	CASSEQEGKGYTF
TRBJ1-6	TRBV2	CASSTRGAENSPLHF
TRBJ1-1	TRBV19	CASSMSGYTEAFF
TRBJ1-4	TRBV28	CASKVTATNEKLFF
TRBJ1-4	TRBV6-5	CASSYSRRLTNEKLFF
TRBJ2-1	TRBV6-2/TRBV6-3	CASSYLGYEQFF
TRBJ1-1	TRBV5-4	CASSLGMGGTTEAFF
TRBJ2-7	TRBV7-6	CASSVGTGGPYEQYF
TRBJ1-2	TRBV6-4	CASSDPAAGASHYGYTF
TRBJ1-4	TRBV27	CASSLFSSVPGANEKLFF
TRBJ1-3	TRBV27	CASSPQGWSGNTIYF
TRBJ2-1	TRBV4-3	CASSQGQSSYNEQFF
TRBJ1-1	TRBV19	CASSVTGGMNTEAFF
TRBJ1-1	TRBV21-1	CASSKQQGGNTEAFF
TRBJ2-1	TRBV6-5	CASSFGGRADNEQFF
TRBJ1-3	TRBV10-1	CASTTDRKPAGNTIYF
TRBJ2-7	TRBV6-5	CASSRDRGRYEQYF
TRBJ1-2	TRBV27	CASSLSGRGYTF
TRBJ1-6	TRBV7-2	CASSFFERGAPLHF
TRBJ1-2	TRBV5-4	CASSPSAGANYGYTF
TRBJ2-1	TRBV18	CASSSGLGESYNEQFF
TRBJ2-7	TRBV6-1	CASSETGHRHEQYF
TRBJ2-2	TRBV4-3	CASSREDGRGFGELFF
TRBJ1-3	TRBV5-1	CASSLSPGEGNTIYF
TRBJ1-6	TRBV30	CAWSVPTALGQLDSPLHF
TRBJ2-2	TRBV27	CASSPGLSGELFF
TRBJ2-1	TRBV5-4	CASSASGSYNEQFF
TRBJ2-1	TRBV27	CASSGLYNEQFF
TRBJ2-5	TRBV28	CASSIAGGGEETQYF
TRBJ1-4	TRBV10-1	CASSDRQGEKLFF
TRBJ2-2	TRBV27	CASSTTGTKNTGELFF
TRBJ1-2	TRBV24-1	CATSEQNNYGYTF
TRBJ1-2	TRBV10-1	CASSESTRGGYTF
TRBJ2-2	TRBV3-1/TRBV3-2	CASSQIAGELFF
TRBJ2-7	TRBV4-1	CASSQDWRGQYEQYF
TRBJ2-2	TRBV4-1	CASSQEMGTGYTGELFF
TRBJ1-1	TRBV6-2/TRBV6-3	CASSTGQGAAEAFF
TRBJ1-5	TRBV19	CASSRGSGGYSNQPQHF
TRBJ2-7	TRBV28	CASSGREGYEQYF
TRBJ2-2	TRBV2	CASSDLAGLTGELFF
TRBJ2-2	TRBV27	CASTPRLAGVNTGELFF
TRBJ1-5	TRBV21-1	CASSLYRTPKPLMGQPQHF
TRBJ1-2	TRBV27	CASSRDNQYGYTF
TRBJ2-3	TRBV14	CASSQLTSGSYYDTQYF
TRBJ2-3	TRBV28	CASSLRGGGTSADTQYF